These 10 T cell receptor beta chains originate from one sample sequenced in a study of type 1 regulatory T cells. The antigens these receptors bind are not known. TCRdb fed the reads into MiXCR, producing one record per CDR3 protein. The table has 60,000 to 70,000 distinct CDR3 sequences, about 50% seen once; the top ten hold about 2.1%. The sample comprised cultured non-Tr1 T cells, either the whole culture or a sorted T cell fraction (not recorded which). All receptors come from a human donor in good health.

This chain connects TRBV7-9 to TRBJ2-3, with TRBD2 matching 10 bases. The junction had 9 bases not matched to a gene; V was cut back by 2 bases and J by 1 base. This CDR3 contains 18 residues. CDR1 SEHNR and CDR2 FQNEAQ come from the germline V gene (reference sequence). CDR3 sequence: CASSLSRAGGPGTDTQYF. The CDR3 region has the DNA TGTGCCAGCAGCTTAAGCCGAGCGGGGGGGCCGGGCACAGATACGCAGTATTTT.

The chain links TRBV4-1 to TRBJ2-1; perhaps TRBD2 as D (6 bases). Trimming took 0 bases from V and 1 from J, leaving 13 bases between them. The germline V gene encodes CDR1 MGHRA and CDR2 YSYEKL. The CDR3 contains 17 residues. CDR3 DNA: TGCGCCAGCAGCCAAGAAGCGGACTATAAGTCCTACAATGAGCAGTTCTTC. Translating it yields CASSQEADYKSYNEQFF.

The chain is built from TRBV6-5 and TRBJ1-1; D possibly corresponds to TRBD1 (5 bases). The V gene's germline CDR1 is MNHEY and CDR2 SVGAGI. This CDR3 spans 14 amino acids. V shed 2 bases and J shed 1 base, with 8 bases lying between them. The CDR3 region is CASSYRGPNTEAFF. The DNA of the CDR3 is TGTGCCAGCAGTTACCGGGGCCCGAACACTGAAGCTTTCTTT.

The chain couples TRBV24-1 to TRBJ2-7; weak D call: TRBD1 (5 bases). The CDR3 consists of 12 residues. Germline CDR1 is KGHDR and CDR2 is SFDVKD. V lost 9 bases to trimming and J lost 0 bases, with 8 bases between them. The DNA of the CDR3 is TGTGCCACCTCCCAGGGCTCCTACGAGCAGTACTTC. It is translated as CATSQGSYEQYF.

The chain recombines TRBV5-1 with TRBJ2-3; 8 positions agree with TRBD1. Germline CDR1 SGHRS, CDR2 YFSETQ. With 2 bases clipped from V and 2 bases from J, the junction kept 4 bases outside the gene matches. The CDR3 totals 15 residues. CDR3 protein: CASSFDRGDTDTQYF. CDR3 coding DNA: TGCGCCAGCAGCTTCGACAGGGGTGACACAGATACGCAGTATTTT.

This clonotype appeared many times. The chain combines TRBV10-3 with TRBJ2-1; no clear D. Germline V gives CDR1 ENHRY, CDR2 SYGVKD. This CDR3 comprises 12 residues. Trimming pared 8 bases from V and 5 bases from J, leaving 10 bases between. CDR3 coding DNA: TGTGCCATCTCTCAGCCCAACAATGAGCAGTTCTTC. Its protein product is CAISQPNNEQFF.

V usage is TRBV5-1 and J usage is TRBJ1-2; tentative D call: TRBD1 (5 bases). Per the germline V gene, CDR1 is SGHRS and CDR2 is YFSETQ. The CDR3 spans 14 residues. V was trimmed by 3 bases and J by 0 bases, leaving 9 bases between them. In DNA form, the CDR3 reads TGCGCCAGCAGCTGGGACGGCTCTAACTATGGCTACACCTTC. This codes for CASSWDGSNYGYTF.

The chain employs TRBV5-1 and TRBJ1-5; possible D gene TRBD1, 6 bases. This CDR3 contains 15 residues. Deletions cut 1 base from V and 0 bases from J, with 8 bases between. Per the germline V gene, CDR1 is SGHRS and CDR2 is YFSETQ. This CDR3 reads CASSLSGDSNQPQHF. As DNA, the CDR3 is TGCGCCAGCAGCTTGTCAGGGGATAGCAATCAGCCCCAGCATTTT.

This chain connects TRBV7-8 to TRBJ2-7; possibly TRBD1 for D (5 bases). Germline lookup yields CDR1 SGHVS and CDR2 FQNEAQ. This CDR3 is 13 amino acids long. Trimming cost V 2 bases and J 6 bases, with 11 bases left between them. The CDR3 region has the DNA TGTGCCAGCAGCTTACCAGGGCGGCGCGAGCAGTACTTC. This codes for CASSLPGRREQYF.

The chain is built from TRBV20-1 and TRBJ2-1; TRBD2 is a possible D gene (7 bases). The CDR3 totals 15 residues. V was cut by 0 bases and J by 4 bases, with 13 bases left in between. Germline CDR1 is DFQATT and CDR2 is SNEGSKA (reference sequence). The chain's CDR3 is CSARDPGGPYNEQFF. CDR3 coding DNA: TGCAGTGCTAGAGATCCGGGGGGCCCTTACAATGAGCAGTTCTTC.